This T cell receptor (beta chain) was captured by sequencing in a study of Ad26.COV2.S vaccination and SARS-CoV-2 variants. Stated treatment: some 19 received Ad26.COV2.S at low or high dose, single or two shots; about 5 received placebo; per-sample allocation not given. At day 63 after the first vaccine or placebo injection, samples were drawn. Method: immunoSEQ multiplex PCR; TCRdb's copy keeps in-frame clones and lacks some. This table holds about half a million clones, approximately 90% found once. The source was peripheral blood, collected in a trial of Ad26.COV2.S vaccine versus placebo. The origin of this receptor is a person between 18 and 65 years old who received the Ad26.COV2.S COVID-19 vaccine or a placebo.

CDR3 sequence: CASSLTSGRAGGYNEQFF. The CDR3 nucleotides read TGTGCCAGCAGCTTAACTAGCGGGAGGGCCGGTGGCTACAATGAGCAGTTCTTC. The chain has TRBV7-6 and TRBJ2-1, with 13 bases identical to TRBD2. The CDR3 sequence is 18 residues long. Looked up from germline, CDR1 is SGHVS and CDR2 is FNYEAQ. The V and J ends lost 2 bases and 3 bases, in that order; junction bases with no gene match: 7.